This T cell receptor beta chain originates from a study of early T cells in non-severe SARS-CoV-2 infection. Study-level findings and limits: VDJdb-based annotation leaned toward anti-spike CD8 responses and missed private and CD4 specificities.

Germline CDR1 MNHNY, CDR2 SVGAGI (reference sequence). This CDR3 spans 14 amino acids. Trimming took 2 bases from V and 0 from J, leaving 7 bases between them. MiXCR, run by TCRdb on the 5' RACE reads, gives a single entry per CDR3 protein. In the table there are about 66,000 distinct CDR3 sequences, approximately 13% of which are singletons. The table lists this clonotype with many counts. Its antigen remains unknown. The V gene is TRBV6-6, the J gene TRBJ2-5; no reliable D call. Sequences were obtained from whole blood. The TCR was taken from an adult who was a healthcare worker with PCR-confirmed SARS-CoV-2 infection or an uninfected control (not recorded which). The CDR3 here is CASSYPGNQETQYF. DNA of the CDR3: TGTGCCAGCAGTTACCCGGGCAACCAAGAGACCCAGTACTTC.